The clone carrying this T cell receptor (beta chain) was seen repeatedly, ten times or more. The source of the sample is a study of Graves' ophthalmopathy and Graves' hyperthyroidism. CDR3 length: 14 residues. The trim removed 11 bases at V and 2 bases at J, leaving 11 bases unmatched. From germline, CDR1 is ENHRY and CDR2 SYGVKD. Transcripts of RNA were the source for amplifying TCR beta CDR3 regions. The first-round RT-PCR employed HTBI primers together with the Qiagen OneStep RT-PCR kit. A multiplex PCR was then performed as the second round. From the multiplex PCR reads, TCRdb called clonotypes with MiXCR, one entry per CDR3 protein. The table lists 500,000 to 700,000 distinct CDR3 sequences, roughly 40% of them singletons.

The sequenced material came from peripheral blood or thyroid tissue (not recorded which). This TCR was sampled from an adult man with Graves' hyperthyroidism. The chain carries TRBV10-3 and TRBJ2-7; 8 nucleotides line up with TRBD2. The chain's CDR3 is CAATGLGGPYEQYF. The CDR3 DNA reads as TGTGCCGCGACGGGACTAGGGGGTCCCTACGAGCAGTACTTC.